This T cell receptor beta chain was captured by sequencing in a study of cytomegalovirus exposure and HLA in healthy donors. Using immunoSEQ multiplex PCR, the repertoire was profiled, and TCRdb retains in-frame clones only, with some absent. The data hold fewer than 200,000 clones, with roughly four fifths observed a single time. As regards this clone: The antigen is undetermined.

Broader study findings: It was reportedly the case that the classifier diagnosed cytomegalovirus status with high specificity and sensitivity. In vitro assays verified that a few CMV-associated chains recognized CMV antigens specifically.

The CDR3 has 16 residues. CDR1 and CDR2 from the germline V gene are SGDLS and YYNGEE. Trimming removed 3 bases from V and 1 base from J, with 15 bases in between. The chain employs TRBV9 and TRBJ2-3; the D is unclear. Sequenced sample: PBMCs. The TCR comes from a woman younger than 35 in good health and CMV-seropositive. This chain's CDR3 is CASSERSGLGTDTQYF. Written as DNA, the CDR3 is TGTGCCAGCAGCGAGCGAAGTGGTTTAGGCACAGATACGCAGTATTTT.